This T cell receptor beta chain is from a study of CD8 T cells in Susac syndrome. About the research overall: At the time their blood was drawn, patients with Susac syndrome were either therapy-naive, on corticosteroids (with some of them also receiving intravenous immunoglobulin), or on intravenous immunoglobulin alone.

Notes on this clonotype: Its specificity is unknown.

It was with random hexamers that about 0.45 to 1 ug RNA was reverse transcribed. Multiplex immunoSEQ PCR targeted 54 Vbeta and 13 Jbeta TCR beta segments. TCRdb ran MiXCR on the immunoSEQ multiplex PCR reads and lists one entry per CDR3 protein. The repertoire holds 95,000 to 150,000 distinct CDR3 sequences, under 96% seen once, with more than 0.12% in the top ten. The study's findings and limits: CD4+ T cell repertoires in Susac syndrome lacked clonal expansion.

The material sequenced was CD4+ T cells from PBMCs. This clonotype was obtained from a human donor with Susac syndrome.

In DNA, the CDR3 is TGTGCCAGTAGTATGTCACCCGTAACAGGGGGCTCGAATCAGCCCCAGCATTTT. Amino acid sequence: CASSMSPVTGGSNQPQHF. J is TRBJ1-5 and V is TRBV19; 9 bases map to TRBD1. The germline V gene has CDR1 LNHDA and CDR2 SQIVND (reference sequence). Trimming took 3 bases from V and 4 from J; bases not matched to a gene: 13. This CDR3 has 18 amino acids.